Below, 23 T cell receptor beta chains from the same sample are listed, as sequenced in a study of immune evolution from preneoplasia to lung adenocarcinoma (dated by TCRdb to about 2021). The library was made by the immunoSEQ multiplex PCR assay. This immuneACCESS table, as held by TCRdb, lists in-frame sequences with V and J called but not all clones. Of the missing ones, under half trace to an unresolved V gene in checked studies; the others have no known cause. A total of 6,500 to 7,500 clones appear in this sample, over 60% of them only once. Around 3% of the sample is in the top ten clones. Sequenced: FFPE invasive lung adenocarcinoma tissue. The label giving this sample's cell subset or site can be read as: frankly invasive lung adenocarcinoma (ADC). All receptors derive from a person aged 35-50 years with lung adenocarcinoma.

V usage is TRBV7-2 and J usage is TRBJ1-2; D is possibly TRBD1 (5 bases). Deletions cut 2 bases from V and 4 bases from J, with 11 bases between. CDR3 size: 14 residues. Germline loops: CDR1 SGHTA, CDR2 FQGNSA. The chain's CDR3 is CASSLTDRGYGYTF. The CDR3 DNA reads as TGTGCCAGCAGCTTAACCGACAGAGGCTATGGCTACACCTTC.

The gene calls are TRBV7-9 and TRBJ1-1; D is undetermined. The length of the CDR3 is 12 residues. V dropped 6 bases and J dropped 2 bases, with 7 bases sitting between them. From germline, CDR1 is SEHNR and CDR2 FQNEAQ (reference sequence). As DNA, the CDR3 is TGTGCCAGCAGTCGACAAAACACTGAAGCTTTCTTT. It is translated as CASSRQNTEAFF. Using reference TRBV7-9 and TRBJ1-1 for the parts outside the CDR3, the full variable domain is DTGVSQNPRHKITKRGQNVTFRCDPISEHNRLYWYRQTLGQGPEFLTYFQNEAQLEKSRLLSDRFSAERPKGSFSTLEIQRTEQGDSAMYLCASSRQNTEAFFGQGTRLTVV.

This rearrangement joins TRBV30 to TRBJ2-5; 7 bases are shared with TRBD2. Germline values: CDR1 GTSNPN, CDR2 SVGIG (reference sequence). J gave up 5 bases and V 4 bases, and 10 bases lay outside the gene matches. This CDR3 contains 14 residues. This chain's CDR3 is CAWTVNGGGETQYF. As DNA, the CDR3 is TGTGCCTGGACCGTTAATGGGGGAGGGGAGACCCAGTACTTC. The full variable domain, completed using reference TRBV30 and TRBJ2-5, is SQTIHQWPATLVQPVGSPLSLECTVEGTSNPNLYWYRQAAGRGLQLLFYSVGIGQISSEVPQNLSASRPQDRQFILSSKKLLLSDSGFYLCAWTVNGGGETQYFGPGTRLLVL.

The V gene is TRBV11-2, the J gene TRBJ2-7; D unclear. The germline gives CDR1 SGHAT, CDR2 FQNNGV. CDR3 length: 16 residues. Trimming cost V 0 bases and J 2 bases, with 14 bases left between them. The CDR3 is CASSLDWAGSTYEQYF. In DNA, the CDR3 is TGTGCCAGCAGCTTAGATTGGGCCGGTTCCACCTACGAGCAGTACTTC.

The chain recombines TRBV15 with TRBJ2-7; D perhaps matches TRBD2 (6 bases). V lost 3 bases to trimming and J lost 2 bases, with 17 bases between them. Germline V gives CDR1 LNHNV, CDR2 YYDKDF (reference sequence). The CDR3 loop spans 16 amino acids. The CDR3 region has the DNA TGTGCCACCAGCAGGGGAGGAGACAGCGGAACCTACGAGCAGTACTTC. This sequence encodes CATSRGGDSGTYEQYF.

The chain couples TRBV7-2 to TRBJ2-7; 12 nucleotides line up with TRBD1. Per germline, CDR1 SGHTA and CDR2 FQGNSA. The CDR3 is 14 amino acids. V dropped 4 bases and J dropped 6; count of bases not matched to a gene: 4. Written as DNA, the CDR3 is TGTGCCAGCAGCTCGGGACAGGGGGCCGTCGAGCAGTACTTC. Amino acids: CASSSGQGAVEQYF.

The chain has TRBV19 and TRBJ2-2; maybe TRBD2 (5 bases). V lost 8 bases and J lost 7, with 11 bases in between. From germline, CDR1 is LNHDA and CDR2 SQIVND (reference sequence). This CDR3 region has 12 residues. CDR3 nucleotide sequence: TGTGCCAGTTTAGGAGGATACGGGGAGCTGTTTTTT. Translated: CASLGGYGELFF. Complete variable domain (other parts from reference TRBV19 and TRBJ2-2): DGGITQSPKYLFRKEGQNVTLSCEQNLNHDAMYWYRQDPGQGLRLIYYSQIVNDFQKGDIAEGYSVSREKKESFPLTVTSAQKNPTAFYLCASLGGYGELFFGEGSRLTVL.

This clone appeared a single time. The chain carries TRBV27 and TRBJ2-7, with no clear D. V lost 2 bases and J lost 9, with 14 bases in between. Germline loops: CDR1 MNHEY, CDR2 SMNVEV (reference sequence). This CDR3 has 13 amino acids. The CDR3 loop is CASSLNRAGGQYF. The DNA for the CDR3 is TGTGCCAGCAGTTTAAATAGGGCCGGTGGGCAGTACTTC.

The gene calls are TRBV11-1 and TRBJ2-2; D remains ambiguous. Trimming took 2 bases from V and 4 from J, leaving 5 bases between them. The CDR3 runs to 13 residues. CDR1 is SGHAT, CDR2 FQDESV, per germline (reference sequence). CDR3: CASSLRFTGELFF. In DNA form, the CDR3 reads TGTGCCAGCAGCTTAAGATTCACCGGGGAGCTGTTTTTT.

This chain links TRBV6-6 with TRBJ2-3; D is undetermined. The CDR3 is 12 residues long. The V end lost 5 bases, the J end lost 5 bases, and 8 bases lay between the germline ends. Germline CDR1 and CDR2: MNHNY and SVGAGI (reference sequence). The CDR3 protein is CASSMVGDTQYF. The CDR3 DNA reads TGTGCCAGCAGTATGGTGGGAGATACGCAGTATTTT.

This chain connects TRBV16 to TRBJ1-5; D is undetermined. In germline, CDR1 is KGHSY, CDR2 FQNENV. V gave up 2 bases and J gave up 4 bases, with 12 bases separating them. The CDR3 consists of 15 residues. The CDR3 DNA is TGTGCCAGCAGCCAAAACACCTTAGGGAATCAGCCCCAGCATTTT. Its translation is CASSQNTLGNQPQHF.

This clone was observed once. The chain is built from TRBV15 and TRBJ2-7; the D gene is possibly TRBD1 (7 bases). Trimming pared 9 bases from V and 2 bases from J, leaving 17 bases between. The CDR3 has 14 residues. In germline, CDR1 is LNHNV, CDR2 YYDKDF (reference sequence). The CDR3 sequence: CATAGGRGTYEQYF. CDR3 DNA: TGTGCCACGGCCGGGGGCAGGGGGACCTACGAGCAGTACTTC.

The chain is built from TRBV14 and TRBJ2-5, with D hard to call. The length of the CDR3 is 12 residues. The germline V gene has CDR1 SGHDN and CDR2 FVKESK. V was pared by 0 bases and J by 8 bases, with 7 bases between. The CDR3 reads CASSQDRATQYF. The DNA for the CDR3 is TGTGCCAGCAGCCAAGATCGGGCAACCCAGTACTTC.

The chain combines TRBV7-2 with TRBJ1-1, with D perhaps TRBD1 (6 bases). V lost 1 base, J lost 0 bases, and 9 bases lay in between. This CDR3 comprises 15 residues. Germline V lookup: CDR1 SGHTA, CDR2 FQGNSA. CDR3 nucleotides: TGTGCCAGCAGCTTAGACGGGGGCGTGAACACTGAAGCTTTCTTT. Translated: CASSLDGGVNTEAFF.

The J gene is TRBJ2-3, the V gene TRBV4-3; perhaps TRBD2 as D (6 bases). Germline CDR1 and CDR2: LGHNA and YSLEER. The CDR3 contains 19 residues. V was trimmed by 0 bases and J by 4 bases, leaving 23 bases between them. The CDR3 DNA is TGCGCCAGCAGCCAAGATCTACCCTGGGACCAGACGGGGGCAGATACGCAGTATTTT. It encodes CASSQDLPWDQTGADTQYF.

The genes are TRBV5-1 and TRBJ2-2, with 8 bases matching TRBD1. The V and J ends lost 3 bases and 5 bases, in that order; junction bases with no gene match: 9. CDR3 length equals 16 residues. Looked up from germline, CDR1 is SGHRS and CDR2 is YFSETQ. CDR3 bases: TGCGCCAGCAGCTCGCCAGGACAGGGTCGAACCGGGGAGCTGTTTTTT. Translating it yields CASSSPGQGRTGELFF.

This clone was observed a few times. The chain is built from TRBV29-1 and TRBJ1-2; the D is unclear. Germline assignment: CDR1 SQVTM and CDR2 ANQGSEA. CDR3 length equals 13 residues. V was shortened by 5 bases and J by 4 bases, with 14 bases between the two germline ends. CDR3 coding DNA: TGCAGCGTTCTTCGTCAAGGTACCTATGGCTACACCTTC. Its protein product is CSVLRQGTYGYTF.

The chain couples TRBV11-2 to TRBJ2-1; 8 bases align to TRBD2. The V gene's germline CDR1 is SGHAT and CDR2 FQNNGV. The CDR3 covers 15 residues. J was trimmed by 7 bases and V by 4 bases; bases with no gene match: 9. The CDR3 loop is CASSSNLGTRNEQFF. The CDR3 DNA is TGTGCCAGCAGCTCTAACCTCGGGACTAGAAATGAGCAGTTCTTC.

The chain combines TRBV14 with TRBJ1-1; D possibly corresponds to TRBD1 (6 bases). The ends were cut back, 2 bases at V and 7 bases at J, with 11 bases in the middle. This CDR3 is 13 amino acids long. CDR1 is SGHDN, CDR2 FVKESK, per germline. CDR3 nucleotide sequence: TGTGCCAGCAGCCAACAACAGACAGGTGAAGCTTTCTTT. Residues: CASSQQQTGEAFF.

Written as DNA, the CDR3 is TGTGCCAGCAGTCTGACTTACGAGCAGTACTTC. This sequence encodes CASSLTYEQYF. The rearrangement uses TRBV21-1 and TRBJ2-7; the table assigns TRBD2, which was not confirmed against the DNA. TRBV21-1 is a pseudogene. The CDR3 is 11 residues long.

V gene TRBV6-5 combines with J gene TRBJ1-1; no reliable D call. The germline CDR1 and CDR2 sequences are MNHEY and SVGAGI. The CDR3 is 12 amino acids. V lost 9 bases and J lost 0, with 8 bases in between. The DNA for the CDR3 is TGTGCCAGTAAAACCTTGAACACTGAAGCTTTCTTT. Encoded protein: CASKTLNTEAFF.

This clone was picked up one time. This chain connects TRBV7-3 to TRBJ1-1, with a possible D match to TRBD1 (5 bases). In germline, CDR1 is SGHTA, CDR2 FQGTGA. Trimming pared 1 base from V and 4 bases from J, leaving 13 bases between. The CDR3 loop spans 15 amino acids. The chain's CDR3 is CASSLNFRGTTEAFF. The CDR3 DNA reads as TGTGCCAGCAGCTTAAATTTCCGGGGGACCACTGAAGCTTTCTTT.

The V gene is TRBV5-1, the J gene TRBJ1-1; 7 nucleotides match TRBD1. The CDR3 contains 16 residues. V shed 2 bases and J 1 base; nucleotides not matched to a gene: 8. Germline CDR1 SGHRS, CDR2 YFSETQ. CDR3 sequence: CASSFSAGTANTEAFF. CDR3 DNA sequence: TGCGCCAGCAGCTTTTCGGCCGGGACAGCGAACACTGAAGCTTTCTTT.